The 19 T cell receptor beta chains listed next were all sequenced from one sample in a study of a mutant IDH1 vaccine in newly diagnosed glioma. As to time point: week 23, last vaccination. Doses of 300 ug of mutant IDH1 20-mer peptide were given with topical imiquimod. Some clones are missing from TCRdb's copy, which holds only in-frame ones; the method was immunoSEQ multiplex PCR. Counted here are roughly 60,000 clones, around 83% occurring once; the ten biggest clones make up roughly 4%. Their antigens are not known. Sequenced material: PBMCs, taken from a glioma patient whose treatment included an IDH1 peptide vaccine. These receptors originate from a man aged 30 to 45 with glioma.

This chain connects TRBV6-5 to TRBJ1-2, with 8 nucleotides matching TRBD1. CDR3 size: 14 residues. Germline-derived CDR1 and CDR2 are MNHEY and SVGAGI. V was pared by 5 bases and J by 7 bases, with 9 bases of the junction left unmatched. CDR3 nucleotides: TGTGCCAGCAGTAGAACAGGGGGAAGCGGTGGCTACACCTTC. It translates to CASSRTGGSGGYTF.

This chain connects TRBV9 to TRBJ1-4, with TRBD1 matching over 8 bases. CDR3 length equals 15 residues. Germline V gene lookup returns CDR1 SGDLS and CDR2 YYNGEE. Trimming cost V 2 bases and J 7 bases; bases outside gene matches: 7. CDR3 sequence: CASSVSGTGSEKLFF. In DNA, the CDR3 is TGTGCCAGCAGCGTGTCGGGGACAGGAAGTGAAAAACTGTTTTTT.

The rearrangement joins TRBV5-1 to TRBJ1-4; 7 positions agree with TRBD1. The CDR3 sequence is 14 residues long. Germline-derived CDR1 and CDR2 are SGHRS and YFSETQ. V lost 0 bases and J lost 8; bases outside the gene matches: 4. The CDR3 region is CASSLEGAGEKLFF. The CDR3 nucleotides are TGCGCCAGCAGCTTGGAGGGGGCTGGGGAAAAACTGTTTTTT.

This chain uses TRBV7-9 with TRBJ2-7, with 7 nucleotides matching TRBD1. CDR3 length: 14 residues. Germline V gene data show CDR1 as SEHNR and CDR2 as FQNEAQ (reference sequence). J was trimmed by 2 bases and V by 5 bases; bases with no gene match: 6. The CDR3 is CASSQRDSPYEQYF. CDR3 nucleotides: TGTGCCAGCAGCCAACGGGACAGCCCCTACGAGCAGTACTTC.

This chain uses TRBV11-2 with TRBJ2-7; the D gene could be TRBD1 or TRBD2 (5 bases each). Deletions cut 1 base from V and 5 bases from J, with 18 bases between. This CDR3 comprises 16 residues. Germline CDR1 reads SGHAT; CDR2 reads FQNNGV. The CDR3 protein is CASSLGDRGRLDEQYF. CDR3 coding DNA: TGTGCCAGCAGCTTAGGGGACCGCGGACGTCTGGACGAGCAGTACTTC.

In nucleotides, the CDR3 is TGTGCCAGCAGCCCCGGTGGGGTTGGGAGGGGCCCCAACAATGAGCAGTTCTTC. As protein: CASSPGGVGRGPNNEQFF. The chain combines TRBV9 with TRBJ2-1, with TRBD2 matching 7 bases. The CDR3 loop spans 18 amino acids. The V and J ends lost 4 bases and 5 bases, in that order; junction bases with no gene match: 18. The germline V gene encodes CDR1 SGDLS and CDR2 YYNGEE.

The chain employs TRBV5-1 and TRBJ2-1; TRBD1 agrees at 8 bases. Germline V gene sequence: CDR1 SGHRS, CDR2 YFSETQ. The junction had 8 bases not matched to a gene; V was cut back by 5 bases and J by 4 bases. The CDR3 contains 15 residues. The CDR3 coding sequence is TGCGCCAGCAGGCCCGGGACAGGAACATACAATGAGCAGTTCTTC. Protein: CASRPGTGTYNEQFF.

V usage is TRBV21-1 and J usage is TRBJ1-1; the D call of TRBD1 is as the table states it, not checked on the DNA. TRBV21-1 constitutes a pseudogene. The CDR3 extends over 17 amino acids. The CDR3 DNA follows: TGTGCCAGCAGCAAATCCCTAGGGACAGGGTTGAACACTGAAGCTTTCTTT. This sequence encodes CASSKSLGTGLNTEAFF.

The chain uses TRBV19 and TRBJ1-1, with 8 bases lining up with TRBD1. Per the germline V gene, CDR1 is LNHDA and CDR2 is SQIVND (reference sequence). The V segment lost 2 bases and the J segment 11 bases; nucleotides outside the gene matches: 4. CDR3 length: 12 amino acids. The DNA for the CDR3 is TGTGCCAGTAGTATACACAGGGGGTCGGCTTTCTTT. Translated, it gives CASSIHRGSAFF. Based on the CDR3 plus reference TRBV19 and TRBJ1-1, the full variable domain is DGGITQSPKYLFRKEGQNVTLSCEQNLNHDAMYWYRQDPGQGLRLIYYSQIVNDFQKGDIAEGYSVSREKKESFPLTVTSAQKNPTAFYLCASSIHRGSAFFGQGTRLTVV.

The genes are TRBV7-9 and TRBJ2-6, with a weak D call TRBD2 (5 bases). Germline assignment: CDR1 SEHNR and CDR2 FQNEAQ (reference sequence). V shed 7 bases and J shed 0 bases, with 16 bases lying between them. CDR3 length: 17 amino acids. CDR3 DNA sequence: TGTGCCAGCATCCTAGGAGCGGAAAACTCTGGGGCCAACGTCCTGACTTTC. Its protein product is CASILGAENSGANVLTF.

This clone was recorded once. The chain recombines TRBV7-9 with TRBJ2-7; D remains ambiguous. Deletions cut 1 base from V and 5 bases from J, with 15 bases between. CDR3 length: 15 residues. Germline loops: CDR1 SEHNR, CDR2 FQNEAQ (reference sequence). The chain's CDR3 is CASSLGYQPTHEQYF. CDR3 bases: TGTGCCAGCAGCTTAGGGTACCAGCCAACCCACGAGCAGTACTTC. Variable domain in full (rest from reference TRBV7-9 and TRBJ2-7): DTGVSQNPRHKITKRGQNVTFRCDPISEHNRLYWYRQTLGQGPEFLTYFQNEAQLEKSRLLSDRFSAERPKGSFSTLEIQRTEQGDSAMYLCASSLGYQPTHEQYFGPGTRLTVT.

CDR3 region: CASSLAPTGDGYNEQFF. The CDR3 DNA is TGTGCCAGCAGCTTAGCTCCTACAGGGGACGGGTACAATGAGCAGTTCTTC. J is TRBJ2-1 and V is TRBV11-3; the match to TRBD1 covers 7 bases. Trimming at V came to 1 base and at J to 4 bases, leaving 10 bases not matched to a gene. Germline V lookup: CDR1 SGHNT, CDR2 YENEEA. The CDR3 consists of 17 residues.

V usage is TRBV6-1 and J usage is TRBJ1-6; D remains unclear. This CDR3 is built from 11 residues. V was clipped by 6 bases and J by 9 bases, with 6 bases between them. Per the germline V gene, CDR1 is MNHNS and CDR2 is SASEGT. For the CDR3, the DNA is TGTGCCAGCAGCGGAGGTTCACCCCTCCACTTT. It is translated as CASSGGSPLHF.

This rearrangement joins TRBV28 to TRBJ2-2, with 10 bases fitting TRBD1. Germline CDR1 and CDR2: MDHEN and SYDVKM. This CDR3 has 18 amino acids. The trim removed 7 bases at V and 2 bases at J, leaving 13 bases unmatched. CDR3 sequence reads: CASTSPWGTGDNTGELFF. DNA of the CDR3: TGTGCCAGCACCTCCCCCTGGGGGACAGGGGATAACACCGGGGAGCTGTTTTTT.

This clone was counted once. The rearrangement joins TRBV27 to TRBJ2-7; the match to TRBD1 covers 8 bases. V dropped 5 bases and J dropped 1; count of bases not matched to a gene: 19. This CDR3 comprises 19 residues. The germline V gene has CDR1 MNHEY and CDR2 SMNVEV (reference sequence). CDR3 in DNA: TGTGCCAGCAGTCTCATCCTACCCGTGGACAGGGTGAGGTCCTACGAGCAGTACTTC. Protein: CASSLILPVDRVRSYEQYF.

The genes are TRBV1 and TRBJ1-4. TRBV1 is assigned pseudogene status. The CDR3 consists of 21 residues. CDR3 residues: CTSSHRTQETKTTHSNEKLFF. The CDR3 coding sequence is TGCACCAGCAGCCACCGGACGCAGGAGACAAAAACCACCCACTCTAATGAAAAACTGTTTTTT.

The chain joins TRBV5-1 to TRBJ2-7; the D is unclear. CDR3 length: 11 residues. Germline V gene lookup returns CDR1 SGHRS and CDR2 YFSETQ. V lost 0 bases and J 2 bases, leaving 0 bases between the germline ends. Here the CDR3 DNA reads TGCGCCAGCAGCTTGGCCTACGAGCAGTACTTC. It encodes CASSLAYEQYF. Full variable domain (remainder filled in from reference TRBV5-1 and TRBJ2-7): KAGVTQTPRYLIKTRGQQVTLSCSPISGHRSVSWYQQTPGQGLQFLFEYFSETQRNKGNFPGRFSGRQFSNSRSEMNVSTLELGDSALYLCASSLAYEQYFGPGTRLTVT.

CDR3 amino acids: CASSPRQGYYNEQFF. The DNA for the CDR3 is TGTGCCAGCAGTCCGAGACAGGGCTACTACAATGAGCAGTTCTTC. The V gene is TRBV28, the J gene TRBJ2-1; TRBD1 aligns across 7 bases. There are 15 residues in the CDR3. The trim removed 5 bases at V and 3 bases at J, leaving 7 bases unmatched. The germline CDR1 and CDR2 sequences are MDHEN and SYDVKM.

V and J are TRBV7-9 and TRBJ2-7; 11 bases agree with TRBD1. The CDR3 totals 15 residues. The V gene's germline CDR1 is SEHNR and CDR2 FQNEAQ (reference sequence). Unmatched junction bases numbered 5, after V lost 7 bases and J lost 0 bases. The CDR3 spells CASTAGTGGSYEQYF. As DNA, the CDR3 is TGTGCCAGCACCGCAGGGACAGGGGGCTCCTACGAGCAGTACTTC.